This record covers a single T cell receptor beta chain. Its antigen is unknown. This record comes from a study of T cell responses to AZD1222 COVID-19 vaccine. TCRdb's copy holds only in-frame clones and misses some; the assay was immunoSEQ multiplex PCR. The data hold 100,000 to 150,000 clones, with around 90% observed a single time. Broader study findings: A rise in Spike-specific TCR breadth and depth followed two AZD1222 doses.

CDR1 and CDR2 (germline): MNHEY, SVGEGT. The CDR3 runs 14 residues. V dropped 5 bases and J dropped 5; count of bases not matched to a gene: 6. The sample was peripheral blood, taken on day 0 of AZD1222 vaccination. This chain joins TRBV6-2 or TRBV6-3 and TRBJ2-1; 7 bases match TRBD2. This sequence originates from an adult in good health. The DNA of the CDR3 is TGTGCCAGCAGTGACTTGGGGGGGAACAATGAGCAGTTCTTC. Encoded protein: CASSDLGGNNEQFF.